The 25 T cell receptor beta chains below come from one sample, sequenced in a study of blood T cell repertoires in COVID-19 (dated by TCRdb to about 2020). Library creation used the immunoSEQ multiplex PCR assay. Drawn from immuneACCESS, this table holds only the in-frame rearrangements with V and J called that TCRdb kept. Clones are partly lost; checked studies trace under half to an unresolved V gene and leave the rest unexplained. Present in this sample are fewer than 40,000 clones, around nine tenths of which were seen just once. Of the sample, 5% to 7% falls within the top ten clones. Material for sequencing was peripheral blood. The receptors were gathered from a human donor in a cohort sampled during active COVID-19.

The J gene is TRBJ2-2, the V gene TRBV30; maybe TRBD1 (6 bases). V was pared by 0 bases and J by 1 base, with 9 bases between. CDR1 and CDR2 from the germline V gene are GTSNPN and SVGIG (reference sequence). The CDR3 runs to 15 residues. CDR3 amino acids: CAWSVGGMNTGELFF. The CDR3, as DNA: TGTGCCTGGAGTGTTGGGGGCATGAACACCGGGGAGCTGTTTTTT. Full variable domain (rest looked up from reference TRBV30 and TRBJ2-2): SQTIHQWPATLVQPVGSPLSLECTVEGTSNPNLYWYRQAAGRGLQLLFYSVGIGQISSEVPQNLSASRPQDRQFILSSKKLLLSDSGFYLCAWSVGGMNTGELFFGEGSRLTVL.

The CDR3: CAIRTMRGREVGGYTF. CDR3 bases: TGTGCCATCAGGACGATGAGGGGGCGCGAGGTTGGTGGCTACACCTTC. J is TRBJ1-2 and V is TRBV10-3, with TRBD1 identical over 7 bases. The CDR3 consists of 16 residues. Losses at the gene ends were 6 bases for V and 7 bases for J; bases not matched to a gene: 17. CDR1 is ENHRY, CDR2 SYGVKD, per germline.

The chain is built from TRBV7-6 and TRBJ1-2; TRBD1 is a possible D gene (5 bases). Germline-derived CDR1 and CDR2 are SGHVS and FNYEAQ. This CDR3 comprises 17 residues. V was cut by 0 bases and J by 4 bases, with 18 bases left in between. In DNA, the CDR3 is TGTGCCAGCAGCTTAGCTCCAGGGTTTGGCCCCCTCTATGGCTACACCTTC. This translates into CASSLAPGFGPLYGYTF.

The rearrangement joins TRBV18 to TRBJ2-3; 7 positions match TRBD2. V was pared by 8 bases and J by 6 bases, with 8 bases of the junction left unmatched. The germline CDR1 and CDR2 sequences are KGHSH and LQKENI. This CDR3 has 13 residues. This chain's CDR3 is CASQWGGLDTQYF. CDR3 nucleotide sequence: TGTGCCAGCCAGTGGGGGGGATTGGATACGCAGTATTTT.

This sequence joins TRBV11-2 and TRBJ2-5; 14 bases agree with TRBD2. CDR1 is SGHAT, CDR2 FQNNGV, per germline. The V and J ends lost 5 bases and 4 bases, in that order; junction bases with no gene match: 6. The CDR3 contains 16 residues. The CDR3 DNA reads as TGTGCCAGCAGCCTCAGGACTAGCGGGGGGATAGAGACCCAGTACTTC. This sequence encodes CASSLRTSGGIETQYF.

The chain links TRBV5-1 to TRBJ2-1; 9 nucleotides agree with TRBD2. The germline V gene has CDR1 SGHRS and CDR2 YFSETQ. The CDR3 has 17 amino acids. V was clipped by 6 bases and J by 0 bases; unmatched bases: 10. The CDR3 spells CASKMGSGGTSYNEQFF. The CDR3 nucleotides read TGCGCCAGCAAGATGGGTAGCGGGGGAACCTCCTACAATGAGCAGTTCTTC.

V and J are TRBV15 and TRBJ2-7, with 8 bases that match TRBD1. Germline V lookup: CDR1 LNHNV, CDR2 YYDKDF (reference sequence). Trimming removed 3 bases from V and 2 bases from J; junction bases left unmatched: 3. CDR3 length: 14 amino acids. Here the CDR3 DNA reads TGTGCCACCAGCAGTGACAGGGGAGCCTACGAGCAGTACTTC. The encoded protein is CATSSDRGAYEQYF.

The CDR3 sequence is CASSTRGLTTDTQYF. For the CDR3, the DNA is TGTGCCAGCAGCACTAGGGGGTTAACCACAGATACGCAGTATTTT. This rearrangement joins TRBV9 to TRBJ2-3; perhaps TRBD1 as D (6 bases). There are 15 residues in the CDR3. Deletions cut 4 bases from V and 2 bases from J, with 14 bases between. CDR1 SGDLS and CDR2 YYNGEE come from the germline V gene.

This chain joins TRBV5-1 and TRBJ2-3; 8 bases agree with TRBD2. Germline loops: CDR1 SGHRS, CDR2 YFSETQ. After removal of 4 bases from V and 1 base from J, the junction contained 11 bases not matched to a gene. The CDR3 is 17 amino acids. The CDR3 region is CASSRWREAGGTDTQYF. In DNA, the CDR3 is TGCGCCAGCAGCCGGTGGAGGGAAGCGGGGGGCACAGATACGCAGTATTTT.

This chain links TRBV5-4 with TRBJ1-1, with a possible D match to TRBD1 (5 bases). V lost 4 bases and J lost 0, with 7 bases in between. Germline CDR1 is SGHNT and CDR2 is YYREEE (reference sequence). CDR3 length: 13 amino acids. Here the CDR3 reads CASSQGLNTEAFF. The CDR3 nucleotides read TGTGCCAGCAGCCAGGGCCTGAACACTGAAGCTTTCTTT.

The chain joins TRBV6-5 to TRBJ2-7; TRBD1 matches at 10 bases. The CDR3 consists of 14 residues. Germline CDR1 is MNHEY and CDR2 is SVGAGI. Trimming took 8 bases from V and 2 from J; bases not matched to a gene: 6. CDR3 region: CASGTGDITYEQYF. CDR3 in DNA: TGTGCCAGCGGGACAGGGGACATAACCTACGAGCAGTACTTC.

The J gene is TRBJ1-1, the V gene TRBV3-1 (or the pseudogene TRBV3-2); 7 bases line up with TRBD1. V gave up 0 bases and J gave up 0 bases; unmatched junction bases: 13. This CDR3 has 19 amino acids. Per the germline V gene, CDR1 is LGHDT and CDR2 is YNNKEL (reference sequence). CDR3 nucleotides: TGTGCCAGCAGCCAAGATTTGAGTGCGGTAGGGGGCTTGAACACTGAAGCTTTCTTT. Translated: CASSQDLSAVGGLNTEAFF.

The chain employs TRBV29-1 and TRBJ2-3; D call uncertain. This CDR3 has 14 amino acids. Trimming left V 0 bases short and J 4 bases short, with 11 bases between. Germline V lookup: CDR1 SQVTM, CDR2 ANQGSEA. Written as DNA, the CDR3 is TGCAGCGTTGAAGATTCCCGGAGACCAGATACGCAGTATTTT. This encodes CSVEDSRRPDTQYF.

V usage is TRBV6-2 or TRBV6-3 and J usage is TRBJ1-3, with 7 bases fitting TRBD1. Germline V gives CDR1 MNHEY, CDR2 SVGEGT. The CDR3 runs 17 residues. Losses at the gene ends were 2 bases for V and 3 bases for J; bases not matched to a gene: 10. CDR3 amino acids: CASSYGLQGISGNTIYF. Here the CDR3 DNA reads TGTGCCAGCAGTTACGGGTTACAGGGGATTAGTGGAAACACCATATATTTT.

V usage is TRBV6-5 and J usage is TRBJ2-7; 8 bases are shared with TRBD1. The CDR3 is 16 amino acids. The germline V gene encodes CDR1 MNHEY and CDR2 SVGAGI. After removal of 2 bases from V and 3 bases from J, the junction contained 9 bases not matched to a gene. This CDR3 is CASSYRGQGYIYEQYF. The DNA of the CDR3 is TGTGCCAGCAGTTACCGCGGACAGGGTTATATCTACGAGCAGTACTTC.

This chain connects TRBV28 to TRBJ1-2; D perhaps matches TRBD1 (5 bases). Trimming left V 3 bases short and J 2 bases short, with 13 bases between. Germline-derived CDR1 and CDR2 are MDHEN and SYDVKM. The CDR3 spans 15 residues. CDR3 bases: TGTGCCAGCAGTTTCGGGGGGGATTCGAACTATGGCTACACCTTC. Translated: CASSFGGDSNYGYTF.

This clone was seen just once. V and J are TRBV4-3 and TRBJ2-2; TRBD2 agrees at 8 bases. The germline gives CDR1 LGHNA, CDR2 YSLEER. The CDR3 length is 19 residues. Trimming took 0 bases from V and 2 from J; bases not matched to a gene: 11. The CDR3 bases are TGCGCCAGCAGCCAAGAAGTGGTCCCTAGCGGGTCTAACACCGGGGAGCTGTTTTTT. Translating it yields CASSQEVVPSGSNTGELFF.

The gene calls are TRBV27 and TRBJ2-3; 8 nucleotides agree with TRBD1. The germline V gene encodes CDR1 MNHEY and CDR2 SMNVEV (reference sequence). The CDR3 is made up of 16 amino acids. The ends lost 8 bases at V and 1 base at J; junction bases unmatched: 11. This CDR3 reads CASSRWAGQGTDTQYF. CDR3 DNA sequence: TGTGCCAGCTCACGATGGGCGGGACAGGGCACAGATACGCAGTATTTT.

The V call is TRBV27, the J call TRBJ2-1; 14 bases match TRBD2. This CDR3 region has 16 residues. CDR1 MNHEY and CDR2 SMNVEV come from the germline V gene (reference sequence). V lost 3 bases, J lost 7 bases, and 5 bases stayed unmatched. Here the CDR3 DNA reads TGTGCCAGCAGTTTCCCCGGACTAGCGGGAGGTAATGAGCAGTTCTTC. This sequence encodes CASSFPGLAGGNEQFF.

J is TRBJ1-2 and V is TRBV11-2, with 10 bases lining up with TRBD1. Germline V gives CDR1 SGHAT, CDR2 FQNNGV. This CDR3 has 15 residues. With 5 bases clipped from V and 7 bases from J, the junction kept 10 bases outside the gene matches. CDR3 sequence reads: CASSLLTGGFSGYTF. The DNA for the CDR3 is TGTGCCAGCAGCCTACTGACAGGGGGCTTCTCTGGCTACACCTTC. Filled out from reference TRBV11-2 and TRBJ1-2, the complete variable domain reads EAGVAQSPRYKIIEKRQSVAFWCNPISGHATLYWYQQILGQGPKLLIQFQNNGVVDDSQLPKDRFSAERLKGVDSTLKIQPAKLEDSAVYLCASSLLTGGFSGYTFGSGTRLTVV.

The rearrangement links TRBV7-2 to TRBJ1-2; 7 bases agree with TRBD1. This CDR3 is 13 amino acids long. Germline lookup yields CDR1 SGHTA and CDR2 FQGNSA. Trimming removed 5 bases from V and 2 bases from J; junction bases left unmatched: 2. The CDR3 region is CASSEDRNYGYTF. The CDR3 DNA follows: TGTGCCAGCAGCGAGGACAGGAACTATGGCTACACCTTC.

This chain links TRBV10-3 with TRBJ1-1; 9 bases map to TRBD1. J gave up 3 bases and V 7 bases, and 9 bases lay outside the gene matches. Looked up from germline, CDR1 is ENHRY and CDR2 is SYGVKD. CDR3 size: 15 residues. The CDR3 DNA reads as TGTGCCATCAAGGACAGGGGATTTGGGGACACTGAAGCTTTCTTT. It codes for CAIKDRGFGDTEAFF.

This sequence joins TRBV6-5 and TRBJ1-1; 8 nucleotides match TRBD1. V trimming: 4 bases; J trimming: 6 bases; junction bases outside the gene matches: 7. CDR1 and CDR2 (germline): MNHEY, SVGAGI. The CDR3 covers 14 residues. CDR3 DNA: TGTGCCAGCAGTTCGGGACAGGTTAGCGCTGAAGCTTTCTTT. Translating it yields CASSSGQVSAEAFF.

The chain recombines TRBV27 with TRBJ2-1; tentatively, D is TRBD2 (5 bases). V lost 6 bases and J lost 6, with 18 bases in between. CDR1 and CDR2 (germline): MNHEY, SMNVEV (reference sequence). This CDR3 has 15 residues. The chain's CDR3 is CASSLRQPAGNEQFF. CDR3 bases: TGTGCCAGCAGCCTGAGGCAGCCGGCGGGCAATGAGCAGTTCTTC.

The J gene is TRBJ2-6, the V gene TRBV15, with TRBD2 as a possible D gene (5 bases). The germline V gene has CDR1 LNHNV and CDR2 YYDKDF (reference sequence). The CDR3 has 20 residues. V gave up 2 bases and J gave up 1 base, with 21 bases separating them. CDR3: CATSRPRSEAFSSGANVLTF. In nucleotides, the CDR3 is TGTGCCACCAGCAGACCCAGGTCGGAGGCCTTTTCGTCTGGGGCCAACGTCCTGACTTTC.